These 15 T cell receptor beta chains were all obtained from the same sample, sequenced in a study of metastatic and nonmetastatic thyroid tumors. With MiXCR, TCRdb reprocessed the PCR reads. The sample lists under 55,000 clones; over 15% were seen once. All patients were treatment-naive before thyroid surgery. Source material: blood. Source of these receptors: a female donor with papillary thyroid cancer or a benign thyroid nodule (not recorded which). Some clones in this sample may be carry-over from other donors' samples.

On this clone: One base away lies a much larger clone, so this may be a sequencing read error. The chain recombines TRBV20-1 with TRBJ1-1, with 9 bases aligning to TRBD1. V lost 5 bases, J lost 6 bases, and 7 bases stayed unmatched. This CDR3 contains 13 residues. Germline V gene lookup returns CDR1 DFQATT and CDR2 SNEGSKA (reference sequence). The CDR3 protein is CSARRQGGAEAFF. The CDR3 coding sequence is TGCAGTGCTCGGAGACAGGGGGGGGCTGAAGCTTTCTTT.

This rearrangement joins TRBV6-1 to TRBJ1-1; D remains unclear. V was shortened by 4 bases and J by 0 bases, with 12 bases between the two germline ends. Looked up from germline, CDR1 is MNHNS and CDR2 is SASEGT. The CDR3 spans 15 residues. This chain's CDR3 is CASSVWCGVNTEAFF. The CDR3 nucleotides are TGTGCCAGCAGTGTTTGGTGTGGCGTGAACACTGAAGCTTTCTTT.

On this clone itself: The junction shows a germline mismatch at one end, possibly a read error. The DNA for the CDR3 is TGTGCCAGCAGTTACTCGAAGTTGGGGACCAAGTACTTC. Protein: CASSYSKLGTKYF. The chain uses TRBV6-2 or TRBV6-3 and TRBJ2-5; possibly TRBD1 or TRBD2 for D (5 bases each). The CDR3 is 13 residues long. The V gene's germline CDR1 is MNHEY and CDR2 SVGEGT.

This clone was seen at least ten times. The gene calls are TRBV11-2 and TRBJ2-7; D might be TRBD2 (6 bases). The CDR3 is made up of 13 amino acids. Trimming pared 5 bases from V and 4 bases from J, leaving 12 bases between. Germline V gene lookup returns CDR1 SGHAT and CDR2 FQNNGV. The CDR3 nucleotides are TGTGCCAGCAGCCTCGTCGGGGGATACGAGCAGTACTTC. Its protein is CASSLVGGYEQYF.

This clone was seen repeatedly, ten times or more. This chain connects TRBV2 to TRBJ2-5, with D possibly being TRBD1 (6 bases). The V end was cut by 5 bases, the J end by 1 base, with 17 bases between. The CDR3 covers 16 residues. Germline loops: CDR1 SNHLY, CDR2 FYNNEI. CDR3 protein: CASSSQGLGAQETQYF. CDR3 bases: TGTGCCAGCAGTTCCCAGGGGTTGGGGGCCCAAGAGACCCAGTACTTC.

The genes are TRBV7-8 and TRBJ1-5, with 7 bases aligning to TRBD1. The trim removed 1 base at V and 5 bases at J, leaving 5 bases unmatched. CDR3 length: 15 residues. Germline V lookup: CDR1 SGHVS, CDR2 FQNEAQ. The CDR3 DNA reads as TGTGCCAGCAGCTTAGGAACAGGGGCATATCAGCCCCAGCATTTT. This encodes CASSLGTGAYQPQHF.

As concerns this clone: A much larger clone is a single base away; this may be a read error. The chain recombines TRBV7-9 with TRBJ2-7, with D perhaps matching TRBD1 (5 bases). The end of the DNA is better explained by TRBJ2-1, so the J call may be wrong. Germline lookup yields CDR1 SEHNR and CDR2 FQNEAQ (reference sequence). The CDR3 covers 14 residues. The CDR3 loop reads CASSVAARWGEQFF. Written as DNA, the CDR3 is TGTGCCAGCAGCGTTGCGGCGAGATGGGGCGAGCAGTTCTTC.

At least ten counts were recorded for this clone. The chain carries TRBV30 and TRBJ1-3; D gene ambiguous. Trimming pared 5 bases from V and 0 bases from J, leaving 8 bases between. The germline V gene has CDR1 GTSNPN and CDR2 SVGIG (reference sequence). This CDR3 has 13 residues. CDR3 nucleotides: TGTGCCTGGCGCAGTAGCTCTGGAAACACCATATATTTT. Its translation is CAWRSSSGNTIYF.

Notes on this clone: This clone may be a read error of a much larger clone one base away. The genes are TRBV7-2 and TRBJ2-2; D remains unclear. Trimming removed 1 base from V and 5 bases from J, with 11 bases in between. This CDR3 is built from 15 residues. Germline loops: CDR1 SGHTA, CDR2 FQGNSA. CDR3 in amino acids: CASSLVVPSTGELFF. In nucleotides, the CDR3 is TGTGCCAGCAGCTTAGTCGTCCCGTCTACCGGGGAGCTGTTTTTT.

V is TRBV12-5 and J is TRBJ2-7; D possibly corresponds to TRBD2 (5 bases). Germline V gene data show CDR1 as LGHNT and CDR2 as FRNRAP. This CDR3 region has 15 residues. The germline V and J ends were trimmed by 0 bases and 2 bases, with 11 bases remaining between them. The CDR3 reads CASGLVFFGAYEQYF. The CDR3 nucleotides are TGTGCTAGTGGTTTGGTATTCTTCGGGGCCTACGAGCAGTACTTC.

This clone was picked up many times. A single base separates this from a much larger clone, so it may be a read error. Other DNA sequences in this specimen translate into the identical CDR3. The V call is TRBV27, the J call TRBJ2-3; maybe TRBD2 (6 bases). The CDR3 contains 13 residues. The V end lost 8 bases, the J end lost 8 bases, and 17 bases lay between the germline ends. CDR1 MNHEY and CDR2 SMNVEV come from the germline V gene (reference sequence). In DNA form, the CDR3 reads TGTGCCAGCGGACTGGCGGGATCTAGTACGCAGTATTTT. Its translation: CASGLAGSSTQYF.

This clone was recorded at least ten times. J is TRBJ2-1 and V is TRBV7-9; 7 nucleotides line up with TRBD1. Germline V lookup: CDR1 SEHNR, CDR2 FQNEAQ (reference sequence). The CDR3 is 16 residues long. V was pared by 5 bases and J by 3 bases, with 10 bases of the junction left unmatched. The DNA for the CDR3 is TGTGCCAGCAGCCTCACAGGGGTTGGGTTCTACAATGAGCAGTTCTTC. It specifies CASSLTGVGFYNEQFF.

This clone was recorded many times. The chain carries TRBV7-2 and TRBJ2-3; TRBD2 matches 8 bases. The germline V gene has CDR1 SGHTA and CDR2 FQGNSA. V lost 5 bases, J lost 8 bases, and 12 bases stayed unmatched. The CDR3 covers 15 residues. The CDR3 region is CASSQSSGLWATQYF. The CDR3 DNA reads TGTGCCAGCAGCCAGTCTAGCGGGCTCTGGGCTACGCAGTATTTT.

The rearrangement uses TRBV20-1 and TRBJ1-1; a weak D match, TRBD1 (5 bases). This CDR3 has 13 residues. Germline CDR1 is DFQATT and CDR2 is SNEGSKA (reference sequence). The CDR3 here is CRIPRVGDTEAFF. CDR3 DNA: TGCAGGATCCCCAGGGTGGGGGACACTGAAGCTTTCTTT.

This clone appeared many times. The V call is TRBV5-1, the J call TRBJ2-3; no clear D. Germline-derived CDR1 and CDR2 are SGHRS and YFSETQ. V was trimmed by 3 bases and J by 7 bases, leaving 9 bases between them. The CDR3 has 12 residues. The CDR3 here is CASSSEWHTQYF. The CDR3 nucleotides read TGCGCCAGCAGCTCGGAATGGCATACGCAGTATTTT.